The 28 T cell receptor beta chains reported below all come from one sample, sequenced in a study of T cell responses to AZD1222 COVID-19 vaccine (dated by TCRdb to 2020 to 2023). Library prep was done by the immunoSEQ multiplex PCR assay. Here the immuneACCESS table is served through TCRdb, limited to in-frame sequences with V and J called. Missing clones are a known gap in these copies; in checked studies unresolved V genes cover under half, and the rest lacks a known reason. Within this sample are 120,000 or so clones, with roughly 92% of them counted one time only. The ten largest clones take up 7.5% to 9% of the sample. The time point label, as the study defines it: baseline before first vaccination. Sequencing used peripheral blood, obtained on day 0 of AZD1222 vaccination. Receptors were obtained from an adult in good health.

The chain is built from TRBV7-9 and TRBJ1-2, with TRBD1 matching over 7 bases. The CDR3 runs 14 residues. Looked up from germline, CDR1 is SEHNR and CDR2 is FQNEAQ (reference sequence). Trimming removed 6 bases from V and 5 bases from J; junction bases left unmatched: 9. CDR3: CASSYGTELYGYTF. The CDR3 DNA sequence: TGTGCCAGCAGTTATGGGACAGAGCTTTATGGCTACACCTTC. Full variable domain (remainder filled in from reference TRBV7-9 and TRBJ1-2): DTGVSQNPRHKITKRGQNVTFRCDPISEHNRLYWYRQTLGQGPEFLTYFQNEAQLEKSRLLSDRFSAERPKGSFSTLEIQRTEQGDSAMYLCASSYGTELYGYTFGSGTRLTVV.

The rearrangement uses TRBV6-4 and TRBJ2-5; D might be TRBD2 (6 bases). V shed 4 bases and J shed 4 bases, with 10 bases lying between them. The germline V gene has CDR1 MRHNA and CDR2 SNTAGT. The CDR3 is 13 residues long. CDR3 sequence reads: CASSVGGIETQYF. The CDR3 region has the DNA TGTGCCAGCAGTGTTGGAGGGATAGAGACCCAGTACTTC.

The CDR3 DNA reads TGTGCCAGCAGCGATCCACTGCGGGGGGGCGGAGATACGCAGTATTTT. Amino acids: CASSDPLRGGGDTQYF. The genes are TRBV9 and TRBJ2-3, with TRBD2 matching 9 bases. This CDR3 has 16 amino acids. Germline V gene lookup returns CDR1 SGDLS and CDR2 YYNGEE. Trimming at V came to 3 bases and at J to 5 bases, leaving 10 bases not matched to a gene.

V and J are TRBV11-3 and TRBJ2-3, with D perhaps matching TRBD1 or TRBD2 (5 bases each). V dropped 5 bases and J dropped 2 bases, with 17 bases sitting between them. The germline V gene has CDR1 SGHNT and CDR2 YENEEA. The length of the CDR3 is 16 residues. The CDR3 region has the DNA TGTGCCAGCAGCACTAGGGGCCTACTACTCACAGATACGCAGTATTTT. Protein product: CASSTRGLLLTDTQYF.

This clone showed up just once. The V call is TRBV2, the J call TRBJ2-1, with a possible D match to TRBD2 (6 bases). The CDR3 sequence is 12 residues long. The V gene's germline CDR1 is SNHLY and CDR2 FYNNEI. Trimming left V 4 bases short and J 9 bases short, with 10 bases between. CDR3 protein: CASSGVGGEQFF. The CDR3 DNA follows: TGTGCCAGCAGTGGCGTGGGGGGTGAGCAGTTCTTC.

The V call is TRBV6-5, the J call TRBJ2-3, with 8 bases that match TRBD2. V shed 8 bases and J 2 bases; nucleotides not matched to a gene: 9. This CDR3 has 15 residues. Germline CDR1 and CDR2: MNHEY and SVGAGI. The CDR3 loop is CASFPAGAHTDTQYF. CDR3 DNA: TGTGCCAGCTTCCCAGCGGGGGCCCACACAGATACGCAGTATTTT.

This chain links TRBV5-5 with TRBJ1-4, with 8 nucleotides matching TRBD1. CDR3 length equals 14 residues. Germline loops: CDR1 SGHKS, CDR2 YYEKEE (reference sequence). The V gene end was trimmed by 4 bases and the J gene end by 7 bases; junction bases not matched to a gene: 6. In DNA form, the CDR3 reads TGTGCCAGCAGCCTCAGGGGGCAGAGTGAAAAACTGTTTTTT. It translates to CASSLRGQSEKLFF.

The chain employs TRBV2 and TRBJ1-2, with D unclear. V lost 4 bases and J 9 bases, leaving 9 bases between the germline ends. CDR1 is SNHLY, CDR2 FYNNEI, per germline. The CDR3 spans 11 residues. The CDR3: CASSGPGSYTF. The CDR3 DNA reads TGTGCCAGCAGTGGCCCGGGGAGCTACACCTTC.

The chain joins TRBV11-2 to TRBJ1-6; 9 bases line up with TRBD1. CDR3 size: 15 residues. Trimming at V came to 3 bases and at J to 9 bases, leaving 6 bases not matched to a gene. Germline V gene data show CDR1 as SGHAT and CDR2 as FQNNGV. The CDR3 DNA reads as TGTGCCAGCAGCTTCGGGGACAGGGCTTTTTCACCCCTCCACTTT. Its protein is CASSFGDRAFSPLHF.

The rearrangement joins TRBV28 to TRBJ2-2, with D unresolved. V was shortened by 8 bases and J by 6 bases, with 7 bases between the two germline ends. The CDR3 sequence is 11 residues long. Germline CDR1 MDHEN, CDR2 SYDVKM. CDR3 sequence (DNA): TGTGCCAGCGAAGCAGCCGGGGAGCTGTTTTTT. It yields the protein CASEAAGELFF. The complete variable domain, with remaining parts taken from reference TRBV28 and TRBJ2-2, reads DVKVTQSSRYLVKRTGEKVFLECVQDMDHENMFWYRQDPGLGLRLIYFSYDVKMKEKGDIPEGYSVSREKKERFSLILESASTNQTSMYLCASEAAGELFFGEGSRLTVL.

The J gene is TRBJ1-4, the V gene TRBV28; tentative D call: TRBD1 (5 bases). Trimming removed 3 bases from V and 6 bases from J, with 5 bases in between. The CDR3 runs to 12 residues. In germline, CDR1 is MDHEN, CDR2 SYDVKM. Written as DNA, the CDR3 is TGTGCCAGCAGTTTCAGGGATGAAAAACTGTTTTTT. It translates to CASSFRDEKLFF.

V gene TRBV7-9 combines with J gene TRBJ2-3; unclear D gene. The CDR3 is made up of 13 amino acids. Germline CDR1 reads SEHNR; CDR2 reads FQNEAQ (reference sequence). Trimming cost V 7 bases and J 2 bases, with 10 bases left between them. The CDR3 region has the DNA TGTGCCAGCACGGGTTTCCTCACAGATACGCAGTATTTT. It encodes CASTGFLTDTQYF.

The chain recombines TRBV28 with TRBJ1-3; D is undetermined. The germline V gene has CDR1 MDHEN and CDR2 SYDVKM. Trimming pared 8 bases from V and 3 bases from J, leaving 5 bases between. There are 11 residues in the CDR3. The CDR3 sequence: CASGSGNTIYF. The CDR3 region has the DNA TGTGCCAGCGGAAGTGGAAACACCATATATTTT.

This chain joins TRBV19 and TRBJ2-3, with TRBD2 matching 12 bases. V trimming: 1 base; J trimming: 3 bases; junction bases outside the gene matches: 5. The CDR3 is 17 residues long. Germline values: CDR1 LNHDA, CDR2 SQIVND (reference sequence). The CDR3 DNA is TGTGCCAGTAGTATAGGCCTAGCGGGGGGGTCTACAGATACGCAGTATTTT. The encoded protein is CASSIGLAGGSTDTQYF.

The V call is TRBV28, the J call TRBJ1-1; maybe TRBD1 (5 bases). This CDR3 contains 14 residues. The V and J ends lost 8 bases and 3 bases respectively, with 16 bases between them. Germline V gene sequence: CDR1 MDHEN, CDR2 SYDVKM. CDR3 amino acids: CASPGLGGDTEAFF. CDR3 bases: TGTGCCAGCCCGGGGCTGGGAGGGGACACTGAAGCTTTCTTT.

The rearrangement links TRBV7-9 to TRBJ1-4; D remains unclear. The CDR3 is 15 residues long. V lost 5 bases and J 4 bases, leaving 14 bases between the germline ends. Per the germline V gene, CDR1 is SEHNR and CDR2 is FQNEAQ (reference sequence). The CDR3 DNA follows: TGTGCCAGCAGCGTTCGGACGGTGGGTAATGAAAAACTGTTTTTT. This sequence encodes CASSVRTVGNEKLFF.

The chain is built from TRBV9 and TRBJ2-7; TRBD1 aligns across 7 bases. Germline trimming cut 3 bases from V and 4 bases from J; bases unmatched to any gene: 10. Germline-derived CDR1 and CDR2 are SGDLS and YYNGEE. The CDR3 extends over 15 amino acids. The CDR3 reads CASSGSTGDPYEQYF. CDR3 DNA: TGTGCCAGCAGCGGAAGTACAGGGGACCCTTACGAGCAGTACTTC.

This clone appeared a single time. This sequence joins TRBV7-7 and TRBJ1-4; D gene unclear. The ends were cut back, 5 bases at V and 5 bases at J, with 12 bases in the middle. CDR1 and CDR2 (germline): SSHAT, FNYEAQ (reference sequence). The CDR3 length is 14 residues. The CDR3 region has the DNA TGTGCCAGCAGCCCCGGACTGGAAAATGAAAAACTGTTTTTT. Translation: CASSPGLENEKLFF.

This chain connects TRBV28 to TRBJ2-1; D remains ambiguous. The germline gives CDR1 MDHEN, CDR2 SYDVKM. The CDR3 has 13 residues. Trimming removed 5 bases at V and 7 bases at J, with 12 bases between. CDR3 loop: CASSRTRSNEQFF. DNA for the CDR3: TGTGCCAGCAGTCGGACCCGTTCAAATGAGCAGTTCTTC.

The gene calls are TRBV7-2 and TRBJ1-1; D is possibly TRBD1 (6 bases). Germline loops: CDR1 SGHTA, CDR2 FQGNSA. CDR3 length equals 16 residues. The V and J ends lost 0 bases and 4 bases respectively, with 15 bases between them. The CDR3 here is CASSLALGARGTEAFF. The CDR3 nucleotides are TGTGCCAGCAGCTTAGCCCTGGGGGCGCGGGGCACTGAAGCTTTCTTT.

The chain joins TRBV5-4 to TRBJ2-2; D is possibly TRBD1 or TRBD2 (5 bases each). V was cut by 2 bases and J by 7 bases, with 12 bases left in between. CDR3 length: 14 amino acids. The germline V gene has CDR1 SGHNT and CDR2 YYREEE (reference sequence). This CDR3 is CASSLQRGYGELFF. CDR3 nucleotides: TGTGCCAGCAGCTTACAGAGGGGCTACGGGGAGCTGTTTTTT.

This clone was seen once. The V gene is TRBV27, the J gene TRBJ1-4; 11 positions agree with TRBD1. The ends lost 5 bases at V and 12 bases at J; junction bases unmatched: 8. The length of the CDR3 is 14 residues. Per the germline V gene, CDR1 is MNHEY and CDR2 is SMNVEV (reference sequence). The CDR3 DNA reads as TGTGCCAGCAGTATCTGGACAGGGGGCGGGCAACTGTTTTTT. This sequence encodes CASSIWTGGGQLFF.

This clone has only one observation. The chain recombines TRBV9 with TRBJ1-1; D not certain. The germline V gene has CDR1 SGDLS and CDR2 YYNGEE. This CDR3 comprises 14 residues. V lost 4 bases, J lost 0 bases, and 10 bases lay in between. CDR3 sequence: CASSSRPMNTEAFF. In nucleotides, the CDR3 is TGTGCCAGCAGCTCCAGACCCATGAACACTGAAGCTTTCTTT.

CDR3 sequence reads: CSASLSRGKDGYTF. The CDR3 DNA sequence: TGCAGTGCTAGTCTTTCCAGGGGAAAGGATGGCTACACCTTC. This chain uses TRBV20-1 with TRBJ1-2, with D perhaps TRBD1 (6 bases). Germline V gene sequence: CDR1 DFQATT, CDR2 SNEGSKA (reference sequence). The length of the CDR3 is 14 residues. V lost 3 bases, J lost 6 bases, and 17 bases lay in between.

V is TRBV28 and J is TRBJ2-1; TRBD2 agrees at 9 bases. The CDR3 contains 15 residues. Per the germline V gene, CDR1 is MDHEN and CDR2 is SYDVKM. After removal of 5 bases from V and 6 bases from J, the junction contained 8 bases not matched to a gene. CDR3 nucleotide sequence: TGTGCCAGCAGTCCTCAGCGGGGGGCCGGCAATGAGCAGTTCTTC. Translating it yields CASSPQRGAGNEQFF.

A word on this clone: One end of the junction fails to match germline, which may point to a read error. The chain is built from TRBV5-5 and TRBJ2-5, with 13 bases that match TRBD2. CDR1 is SGHKS, CDR2 YYEKEE, per germline (reference sequence). The CDR3 contains 18 residues. The CDR3 loop reads CASSFTTGTSGDQGTQYF. Here the CDR3 DNA reads TGTGCCAGCAGTTTTACAACCGGGACTAGCGGGGATCAAGGGACCCAGTACTTC.

V gene TRBV27 combines with J gene TRBJ1-2; maybe TRBD1 (5 bases). V lost 3 bases and J lost 7, with 12 bases in between. Germline V lookup: CDR1 MNHEY, CDR2 SMNVEV (reference sequence). CDR3 length equals 13 residues. Here the CDR3 reads CASSLTVEFGYTF. CDR3 sequence (DNA): TGTGCCAGCAGTTTGACAGTGGAGTTTGGCTACACCTTC.

This sequence joins TRBV18 and TRBJ2-1, with 9 bases lining up with TRBD2. The CDR3 totals 15 residues. Germline values: CDR1 KGHSH, CDR2 LQKENI. J lost 9 bases, V lost 2 bases, and 8 bases had no gene match. For the CDR3, the DNA is TGTGCCAGCTCACCAGATGGCGGGGGGGCCTTTGAGCAGTTCTTC. Translated: CASSPDGGGAFEQFF.